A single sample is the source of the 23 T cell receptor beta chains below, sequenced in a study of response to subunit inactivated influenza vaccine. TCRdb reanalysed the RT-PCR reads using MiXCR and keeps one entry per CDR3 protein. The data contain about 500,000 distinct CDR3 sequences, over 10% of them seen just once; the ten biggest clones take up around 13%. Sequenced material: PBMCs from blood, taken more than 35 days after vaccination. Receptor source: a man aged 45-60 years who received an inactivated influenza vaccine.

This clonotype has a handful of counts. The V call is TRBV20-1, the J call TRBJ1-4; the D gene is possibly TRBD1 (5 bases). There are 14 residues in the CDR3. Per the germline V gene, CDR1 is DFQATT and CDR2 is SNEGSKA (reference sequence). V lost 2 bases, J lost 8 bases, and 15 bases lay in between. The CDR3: CSARPLRGVEKLFF. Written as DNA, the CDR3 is TGCAGTGCTAGACCCCTTCGGGGGGTCGAAAAACTGTTTTTT.

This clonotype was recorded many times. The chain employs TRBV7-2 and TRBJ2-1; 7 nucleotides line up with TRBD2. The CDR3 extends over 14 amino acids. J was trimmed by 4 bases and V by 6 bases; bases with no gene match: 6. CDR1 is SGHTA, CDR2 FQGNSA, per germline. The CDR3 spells CASSGRVRYNEQFF. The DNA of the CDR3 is TGTGCCAGCAGTGGGAGGGTGCGATACAATGAGCAGTTCTTC.

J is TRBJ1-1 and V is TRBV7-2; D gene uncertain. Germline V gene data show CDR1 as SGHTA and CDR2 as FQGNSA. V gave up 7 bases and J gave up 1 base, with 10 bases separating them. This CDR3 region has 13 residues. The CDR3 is CASNRRTNTEAFF. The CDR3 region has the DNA TGTGCCAGCAACCGGAGGACGAACACTGAAGCTTTCTTT.

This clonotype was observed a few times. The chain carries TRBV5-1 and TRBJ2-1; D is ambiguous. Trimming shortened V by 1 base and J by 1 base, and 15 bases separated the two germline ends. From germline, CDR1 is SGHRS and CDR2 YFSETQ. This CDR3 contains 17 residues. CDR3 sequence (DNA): TGCGCCAGCAGCTTGAGAGAGAGCCCCCTGTCCTACAATGAGCAGTTCTTC. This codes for CASSLRESPLSYNEQFF.

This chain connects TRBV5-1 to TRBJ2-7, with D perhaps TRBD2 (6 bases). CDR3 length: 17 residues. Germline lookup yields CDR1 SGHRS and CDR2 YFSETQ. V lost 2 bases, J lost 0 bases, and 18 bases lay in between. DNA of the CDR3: TGCGCCAGCAGCTTCACCGGGGTCTCGCGGGACTCCTACGAGCAGTACTTC. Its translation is CASSFTGVSRDSYEQYF.

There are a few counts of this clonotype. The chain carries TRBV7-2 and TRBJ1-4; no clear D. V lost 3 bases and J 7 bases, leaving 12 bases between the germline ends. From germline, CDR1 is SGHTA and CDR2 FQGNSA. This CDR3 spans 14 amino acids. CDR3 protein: CASSLTPGAEKLFF. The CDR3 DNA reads TGTGCCAGCAGCTTGACGCCCGGAGCTGAAAAACTGTTTTTT.

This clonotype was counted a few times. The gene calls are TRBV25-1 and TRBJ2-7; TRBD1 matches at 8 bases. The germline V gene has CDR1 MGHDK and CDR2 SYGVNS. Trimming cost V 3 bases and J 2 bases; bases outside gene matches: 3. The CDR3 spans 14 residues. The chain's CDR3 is CASSDGQGTYEQYF. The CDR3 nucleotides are TGTGCCAGCAGTGACGGACAGGGAACCTACGAGCAGTACTTC.

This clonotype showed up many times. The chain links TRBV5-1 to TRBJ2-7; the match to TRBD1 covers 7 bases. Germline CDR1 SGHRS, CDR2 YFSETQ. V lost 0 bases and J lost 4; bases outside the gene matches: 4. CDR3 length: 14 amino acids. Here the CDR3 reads CASSLDMTGYEQYF. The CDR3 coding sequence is TGCGCCAGCAGCTTGGATATGACAGGGTACGAGCAGTACTTC.

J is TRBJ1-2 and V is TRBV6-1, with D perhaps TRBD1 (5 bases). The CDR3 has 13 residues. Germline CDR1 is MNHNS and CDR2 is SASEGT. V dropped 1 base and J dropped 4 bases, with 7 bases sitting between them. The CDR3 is CASSEGGGYGYTF. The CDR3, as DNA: TGTGCCAGCAGTGAAGGCGGGGGCTATGGCTACACCTTC.

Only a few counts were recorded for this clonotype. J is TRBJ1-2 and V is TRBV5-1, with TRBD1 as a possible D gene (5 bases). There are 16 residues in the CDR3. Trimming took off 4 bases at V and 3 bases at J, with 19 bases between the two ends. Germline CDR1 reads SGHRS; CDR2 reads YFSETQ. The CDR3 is CASSPTGTPIHYGYTF. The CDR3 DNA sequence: TGCGCCAGCAGCCCTACCGGGACTCCAATACACTATGGCTACACCTTC.

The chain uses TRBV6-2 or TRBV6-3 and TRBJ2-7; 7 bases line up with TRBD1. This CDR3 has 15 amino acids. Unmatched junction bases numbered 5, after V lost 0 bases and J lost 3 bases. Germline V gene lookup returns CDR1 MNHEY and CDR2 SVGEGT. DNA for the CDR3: TGTGCCAGCAGTTACTCTCGGACAGGTCGCTACGAGCAGTACTTC. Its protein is CASSYSRTGRYEQYF.

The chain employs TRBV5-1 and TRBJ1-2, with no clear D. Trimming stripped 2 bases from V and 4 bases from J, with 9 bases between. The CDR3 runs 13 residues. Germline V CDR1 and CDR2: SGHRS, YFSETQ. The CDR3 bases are TGCGCCAGCAGCTTCGACGCAGGCTATGGCTACACCTTC. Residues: CASSFDAGYGYTF.

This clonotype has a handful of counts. The CDR3: CASSEPGPGVEFF. The CDR3 DNA reads TGTGCCAGCAGTGAACCCGGTCCAGGGGTGGAGTTCTTC. The chain is built from TRBV2 and TRBJ2-1, with a possible D match to TRBD1 (6 bases). This CDR3 spans 13 amino acids. Germline V gene sequence: CDR1 SNHLY, CDR2 FYNNEI. Trimming removed 2 bases from V and 14 bases from J, with 16 bases in between.

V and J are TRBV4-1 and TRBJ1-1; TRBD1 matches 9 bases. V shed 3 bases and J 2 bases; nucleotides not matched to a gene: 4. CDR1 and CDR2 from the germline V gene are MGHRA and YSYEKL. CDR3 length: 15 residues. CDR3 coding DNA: TGCGCCAGCAGCCAGAGACAGGGGGGTAACACTGAAGCTTTCTTT. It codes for CASSQRQGGNTEAFF.

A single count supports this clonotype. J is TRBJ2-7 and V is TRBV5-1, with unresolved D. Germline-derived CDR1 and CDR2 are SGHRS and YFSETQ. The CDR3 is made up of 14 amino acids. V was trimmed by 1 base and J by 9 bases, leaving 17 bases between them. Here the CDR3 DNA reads TGCGCCAGCAGCTTGTGGACGGATCAAGAGGTGCAGTACTTC. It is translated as CASSLWTDQEVQYF. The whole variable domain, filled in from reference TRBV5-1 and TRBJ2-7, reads KAGVTQTPRYLIKTRGQQVTLSCSPISGHRSVSWYQQTPGQGLQFLFEYFSETQRNKGNFPGRFSGRQFSNSRSEMNVSTLELGDSALYLCASSLWTDQEVQYFGPGTRLTVT.

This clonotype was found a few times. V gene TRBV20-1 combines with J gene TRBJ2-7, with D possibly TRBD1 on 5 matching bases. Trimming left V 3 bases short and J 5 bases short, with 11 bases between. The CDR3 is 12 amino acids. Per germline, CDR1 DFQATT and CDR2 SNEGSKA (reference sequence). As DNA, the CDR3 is TGCAGTGCTAGGATACAGGTCCACGAGCAGTACTTC. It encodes CSARIQVHEQYF.

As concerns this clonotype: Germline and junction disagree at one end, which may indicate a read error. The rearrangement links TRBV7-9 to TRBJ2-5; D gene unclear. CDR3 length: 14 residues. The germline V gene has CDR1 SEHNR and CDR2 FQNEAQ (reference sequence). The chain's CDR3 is CASSLGPNQETQYF. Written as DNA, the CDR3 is TGTGCTAGCAGCTTAGGACCGAACCAAGAGACCCAGTACTTC.

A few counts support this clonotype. The CDR3 DNA sequence: TGTGCCAGCAGTTTAGTCGGGACAGGGGCCGCTGAAGCTTTCTTT. As protein: CASSLVGTGAAEAFF. The chain has TRBV12-3 or TRBV12-4 and TRBJ1-1; TRBD1 aligns across 10 bases. Unmatched junction bases numbered 5, after V lost 1 base and J lost 6 bases. This CDR3 has 15 residues.

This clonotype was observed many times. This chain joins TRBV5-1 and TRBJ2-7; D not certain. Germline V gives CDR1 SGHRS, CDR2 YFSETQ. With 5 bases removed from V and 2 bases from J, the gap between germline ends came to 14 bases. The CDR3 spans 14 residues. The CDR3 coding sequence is TGCGCCAGCAGTTCCGGTACACGTCCCTACGAGCAGTACTTC. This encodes CASSSGTRPYEQYF.

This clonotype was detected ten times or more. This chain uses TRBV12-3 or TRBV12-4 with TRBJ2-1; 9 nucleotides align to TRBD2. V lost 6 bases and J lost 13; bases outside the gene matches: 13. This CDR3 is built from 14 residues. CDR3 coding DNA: TGTGCCAGCAGATATAGTAGCGGGGGCGGGAGACAGTTCTTC. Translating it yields CASRYSSGGGRQFF.

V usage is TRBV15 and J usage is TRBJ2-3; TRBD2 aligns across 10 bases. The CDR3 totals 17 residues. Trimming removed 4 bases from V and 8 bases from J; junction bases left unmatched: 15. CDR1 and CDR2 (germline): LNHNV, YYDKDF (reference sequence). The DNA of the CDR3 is TGTGCCACCAGCAAAGACCCTACCCTAGCGGGAGTGGGTACGCAGTATTTT. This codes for CATSKDPTLAGVGTQYF. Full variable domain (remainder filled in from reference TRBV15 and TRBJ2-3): DAMVIQNPRYQVTQFGKPVTLSCSQTLNHNVMYWYQQKSSQAPKLLFHYYDKDFNNEADTPDNFQSRRPNTSFCFLDIRSPGLGDTAMYLCATSKDPTLAGVGTQYFGPGTRLTVL.

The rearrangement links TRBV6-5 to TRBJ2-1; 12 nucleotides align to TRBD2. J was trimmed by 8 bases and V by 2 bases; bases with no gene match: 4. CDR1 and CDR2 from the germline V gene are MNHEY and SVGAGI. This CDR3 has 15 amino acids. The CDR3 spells CASSYLAGGEYEQFF. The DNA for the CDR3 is TGTGCCAGCAGTTACCTAGCGGGAGGGGAGTATGAGCAGTTCTTC.

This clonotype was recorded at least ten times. As DNA, the CDR3 is TGCAGTGCTAGTCTCCATGATACGCAGTATTTT. Its protein product is CSASLHDTQYF. The rearrangement links TRBV20-1 to TRBJ2-3, with no clear D. Trimming pared 3 bases from V and 6 bases from J, leaving 7 bases between. The CDR3 runs 11 residues. Germline V gene data show CDR1 as DFQATT and CDR2 as SNEGSKA (reference sequence).